This T cell receptor beta chain was identified during a study of PD-1 blockade in classical Hodgkin lymphoma (dated by TCRdb to about 2020). Regarding the complete study: Nivolumab dosing was 3 mg/kg intravenously every 2 weeks, continuing until either disease progression or unacceptable toxicity. To define a peripheral blood immune signature of response to PD-1 blockade in classical Hodgkin lymphoma, the study combined TCR beta sequencing with CyTOF.

Trimming removed 4 bases from V and 3 bases from J, leaving 15 bases between the germline ends. From cysteine to phenylalanine, the CDR3 is 16 amino acids long. The read is trimmed to its CDR3 DNA, 48 bases read in frame from base 1. From the germline V gene, CDR1 is MNHNS and CDR2 is SASEGT. Study-wide findings and limitations: By C4D1, a significant rise was seen in CD4+ TCR diversity but not in CD8+ TCR diversity (p=0.0027 vs p=0.16), and the rise was most apparent among complete responders (p=0.02). Lower diversity was observed in patients in whom nivolumab was started less than 1 year after ASCT, and these patients were excluded from later analyses so that confounding by immune reconstitution would be avoided. Trial patients with a complete response had baseline diversity similar to that of newly diagnosed patients, while partial responders and progressors had significantly lower diversity. The study was limited to a single clinical trial cohort, and causes of repertoire differences, possibly disease activity or prior therapy, remained undefined. Baseline TCR diversity was reported as lower in newly diagnosed patients than in healthy donors, and lower still in relapsed/refractory patients.

Genomic DNA was isolated using the Qiagen DNeasy kit from unsorted PBMCs as well as from negatively selected CD4+ and CD8+ fractions. Amplification of TCR beta CDR3 regions was done by immunoSEQ multiplex PCR with primers that anneal to V and J segments. Amplification bias was minimized using a synthetic immune receptor repertoire, and residual bias was removed computationally after sequencing. The source study handled its data this way. Custom Python scripts were used to quantify repertoire diversity as the Shannon entropy index. Unsorted, CD4+ and CD8+ repertoires were analyzed separately, except in combined analyses where CD4+ and CD8+ sequences were merged in silico. A clone counted as expanded when the clone's frequency after treatment rose at least 2-fold relative to C1D1, and clones undetected at baseline were given a pseudocount of 0.5. Singleton clones were defined as clones with 0 or 1 copy at C1D1, and non-singleton clones were defined as clones with 2 or more copies. Clones expanded in unsorted samples were assigned a CD4+, CD8+ or unknown annotation through matching of protein sequences in sorted samples from the same patient. Wilcoxon tests were applied to paired samples to test diversity changes from C1D1 to C4D1. TCRdb's version of the immuneACCESS table is confined to in-frame rearrangements and falls short of the full clone set. An unresolved V gene accounts for under half of the shortfall where checked; the remainder is of unknown origin. V, J and clone size are those of that table, while D and trimming were read from the DNA. The sample records tens of thousands of clones, roughly 78% of which are singletons. The ten largest clonotypes hold 37% of the sample.

What the time point label conveys for this sample: cycle 4 day 1 (C4D1), after 6 weeks of nivolumab. Relapse after autologous stem cell transplantation had occurred in all trial patients, and cohorts A, B and C were distinguished by prior brentuximab vedotin exposure. The trial cohort included 50 or so patients with relapsed/refractory classical Hodgkin lymphoma, and each patient had a best overall response of complete response, partial response or progressive disease. In the multi-cohort phase II CheckMate 205 trial, trial patients received single-agent nivolumab. An independent review committee assessed best overall response using the 2007 International Working Group response criteria. Trial PBMCs were collected just before the start of nivolumab (C1D1) and during therapy at cycle 2 day 1 and cycle 4 day 1. After peripheral blood was drawn into 8 mL Vacutainer Cell Preparation Tubes, PBMCs were isolated by centrifugation and then cryopreserved.

Of note for this clone: Its antigen is currently not known. Base-call qualities are not available, and no considerably larger clone is one nucleotide away.

The source material was peripheral blood mononuclear cells (PBMCs), sampled before the fourth cycle of nivolumab. The chain couples TRBV6-1 to TRBJ2-2, with TRBD1 tentatively as D gene (5 bases match). This receptor was identified in a human donor with classical Hodgkin lymphoma. The DNA reads as follows: TGTGCCAGCAGTGCCCAGACAGCGCTGCACACCGGGGAGCTGTTTTTT. This yields the protein CASSAQTALHTGELFF.